The present T cell receptor beta chain was sequenced within a study of CD8+CD57+ T cells in acquired aplastic anemia. About the research overall: Quantities of DNA derived from sorted CD4+ and CD8+ cells averaged around 3.2 ug. Study results and limitations: There were some 27 CD8+ CDR3 sequences that occurred in both patients and controls. Controls and patients did not differ significantly in CD8+ Simpson's diversity.

Genomic DNA constituted the template upon which TCR beta VDJ and CDR3 profiling was performed. From the reads, TCRdb called clonotypes with MiXCR, one entry per CDR3 protein. The table lists 150,000 to 200,000 distinct CDR3 sequences, around half of them singletons, with about 9.5% in the top ten. Sequencing involved patients with CD8+CD57+ cell expansion previously shown by flow cytometry. Patients had received no therapy at the time of blood sampling. Concerning this clonotype itself: What it recognizes is unknown.

This CDR3 is 14 amino acids long. V lost 3 bases to trimming and J lost 7 bases; unmatched junction nucleotides: 8. The germline gives CDR1 LNHDA, CDR2 SQIVND (reference sequence). The J gene is TRBJ2-5, the V gene TRBV19; 7 nucleotides match TRBD2. The TCR was taken from a human donor with aplastic anemia. The source material was sorted CD4+, CD8+, or CD8+CD57+ T cells (not recorded which) from PBMCs. DNA of the CDR3: TGTGCCAGTAGTATGACCGCCCGGGAGGTGACCCAGTACTTC. This encodes CASSMTAREVTQYF.